This is a list of T cell receptor beta chains from one sample in a study of T cell repertoires in cytomegalovirus infection. TCRdb fed the reads into MiXCR, producing one record per CDR3 protein. The sample includes about 37,000 distinct CDR3 sequences, about 52% of them seen just once. These receptors' antigens are unknown. The starting material was CD8+ T cells from cultured PBMCs, obtained from culture after CMV antigen stimulation. The receptors here all came from a human donor in good health (CMV status not recorded). Some clones in this sample may be carry-over from other donors' samples. Each CDR3 is given with its conserved first and last residue. Each record gives: J gene, clone size, D gene, V gene, CDR3 protein, CDR3 DNA. A D gene is named only where the DNA matches it firmly. Rows give clone size only sometimes, using once, few, many, or a class for an expanded clone.

J: TRBJ2-3
size: few
D: TRBD2
V: TRBV10-1
CDR3: CASSELAGGSIDTQYF
DNA: TGCGCCAGCAGTGAACTAGCGGGGGGAAGTATAGATACGCAGTATTTT

J: TRBJ2-2
size: .
D: .
V: TRBV4-1
CDR3: CASSQDSHRRANTGELFF
DNA: TGCGCCAGCAGCCAAGATAGTCACCGACGAGCGAACACCGGGGAGCTGTTTTTT

J: TRBJ2-3
size: .
D: TRBD2
V: TRBV6-5
CDR3: CASSLTGPGLAGPSTDTQYF
DNA: TGTGCCAGCAGTTTAACAGGGCCGGGACTAGCGGGGCCTAGCACAGATACGCAGTATTTT

J: TRBJ2-1
size: .
D: .
V: TRBV27
CDR3: CASSLKGTYNEQFF
DNA: TGTGCCAGCAGTCTCAAAGGGACGTACAATGAGCAGTTCTTC

J: TRBJ2-1
size: few
D: .
V: TRBV7-8
CDR3: CASSLELSPYNEQFF
DNA: TGTGCCAGCAGCTTGGAGTTATCGCCATACAATGAGCAGTTCTTC

J: TRBJ2-7
size: .
D: TRBD2
V: TRBV4-1
CDR3: CASSLTSGSYEQYF
DNA: TGCGCCAGCAGCCTGACTAGCGGGAGCTACGAGCAGTACTTC

J: TRBJ2-1
size: few
D: .
V: TRBV7-2
CDR3: CASSLAGRSLDEQFF
DNA: TGTGCCAGCAGCTTAGCGGGACGGAGCTTAGATGAGCAGTTCTTC

J: TRBJ2-1
size: many
D: TRBD2
V: TRBV7-9
CDR3: CASSPRGLGSYNEQFF
DNA: TGTGCCAGCAGCCCAAGAGGACTAGGCTCCTACAATGAGCAGTTCTTC

J: TRBJ2-5
size: .
D: TRBD2
V: TRBV7-8
CDR3: CASSPLAGAGETQYF
DNA: TGTGCCAGCAGCCCACTAGCGGGGGCCGGAGAGACCCAGTACTTC

J: TRBJ2-7
size: .
D: TRBD2
V: TRBV19
CDR3: CASSMGDYWGAGEQYF
DNA: TGTGCCAGTAGTATGGGGGACTACTGGGGAGCGGGAGAGCAGTACTTC

J: TRBJ2-5
size: .
D: TRBD2
V: TRBV6-2/TRBV6-3
CDR3: CASSAASGRAETQYF
DNA: TGTGCCAGCAGTGCGGCTAGCGGGAGGGCAGAGACCCAGTACTTC

J: TRBJ2-3
size: .
D: .
V: TRBV7-2
CDR3: CASSLEDGSITDTQYF
DNA: TGTGCCAGCAGCTTAGAGGACGGGAGTATAACAGATACGCAGTATTTT

J: TRBJ1-5
size: few
D: .
V: TRBV7-7
CDR3: CASRLRPGALCNQPQHF
DNA: TGTGCTAGCAGGCTCAGGCCAGGGGCCCTTTGTAATCAGCCCCAGCATTTT

J: TRBJ2-6
size: .
D: .
V: TRBV7-6
CDR3: CASSLDGSGANVLTF
DNA: TGTGCCAGCAGCTTAGATGGCTCTGGGGCCAACGTCCTGACTTTC

J: TRBJ1-1
size: few
D: TRBD1
V: TRBV7-6
CDR3: CASSLSGTGNTEAFF
DNA: TGTGCCAGCAGCTTATCCGGGACAGGGAACACTGAAGCTTTCTTT

J: TRBJ2-3
size: few
D: TRBD2
V: TRBV24-1
CDR3: CATSETSGIEDTQYF
DNA: TGTGCCACCAGTGAGACTAGCGGGATTGAAGATACGCAGTATTTT

J: TRBJ2-1
size: .
D: TRBD1
V: TRBV25-1
CDR3: CASSAPDRDRLHNEQFF
DNA: TGTGCCAGCAGTGCTCCCGACCGGGACAGGCTACACAATGAGCAGTTCTTC

J: TRBJ1-5
size: .
D: .
V: TRBV6-6
CDR3: CASSWDSNQPQHF
DNA: TGTGCCAGCAGTTGGGATAGCAATCAGCCCCAGCATTTT

J: TRBJ2-3
size: .
D: TRBD2
V: TRBV4-1
CDR3: CASSQVLLAGEKYGTDTQYF
DNA: TGCGCCAGCAGCCAAGTGTTACTAGCGGGAGAGAAATATGGCACAGATACGCAGTATTTT

J: TRBJ1-1
size: .
D: TRBD1
V: TRBV28
CDR3: CASSLGQGARNTEAFF
DNA: TGTGCCAGCAGTTTAGGACAGGGGGCTAGGAACACTGAAGCTTTCTTT

J: TRBJ2-2
size: few
D: TRBD1
V: TRBV28
CDR3: CASGLPGQLLTGELFF
DNA: TGTGCCAGCGGGCTTCCGGGACAGCTTCTCACCGGGGAGCTGTTTTTT

J: TRBJ2-5
size: .
D: .
V: TRBV28
CDR3: CASSFRDGGPGVVGTQYF
DNA: TGTGCCAGCAGTTTTAGGGACGGAGGCCCCGGCGTTGTAGGGACCCAGTACTTC

J: TRBJ2-7
size: many
D: TRBD1
V: TRBV6-1
CDR3: CASSGQFRGQGKEYEQYF
DNA: TGTGCCAGCAGTGGACAATTCCGGGGACAGGGTAAGGAGTACGAGCAGTACTTC

J: TRBJ2-3
size: .
D: .
V: TRBV11-2
CDR3: CASSCLRESTDTQYF
DNA: TGTGCCAGCAGCTGTCTCAGGGAAAGTACAGATACGCAGTATTTT

J: TRBJ2-7
size: few
D: TRBD1
V: TRBV25-1
CDR3: CASSDGQGAMRQYF
DNA: TGTGCCAGCAGTGATGGACAGGGGGCTATGCGGCAGTACTTC

J: TRBJ2-5
size: .
D: .
V: TRBV6-1
CDR3: CASSVPPREETQYF
DNA: TGTGCCAGCAGTGTACCGCCTCGAGAGGAGACCCAGTACTTC

J: TRBJ2-3
size: .
D: TRBD1
V: TRBV7-2
CDR3: CASRLVSGTGPTDTQYF
DNA: TGTGCCAGCAGGCTCGTATCCGGGACAGGACCCACAGATACGCAGTATTTT

J: TRBJ2-7
size: many
D: .
V: TRBV7-6
CDR3: CASSLGGLGMTEQYF
DNA: TGTGCCAGCAGCTTAGGGGGACTGGGAATGACCGAGCAGTACTTC

J: TRBJ2-3
size: few
D: .
V: TRBV5-4
CDR3: CASSLKSRGTDTQYF
DNA: TGTGCCAGCAGCTTGAAAAGCCGGGGCACAGATACGCAGTATTTT

J: TRBJ2-2
size: .
D: TRBD2
V: TRBV7-8
CDR3: CASSARASGANTGELFF
DNA: TGTGCCAGCAGCGCCCGTGCTAGCGGCGCGAACACCGGGGAGCTGTTTTTT

J: TRBJ2-3
size: .
D: .
V: TRBV7-2
CDR3: CASSLDRSADTQYF
DNA: TGTGCCAGCAGCTTAGACAGGAGCGCAGATACGCAGTATTTT

J: TRBJ2-7
size: few
D: .
V: TRBV28
CDR3: CASSRQHSYEQYF
DNA: TGTGCCAGCAGCAGACAGCACTCCTACGAGCAGTACTTC

J: TRBJ2-7
size: .
D: .
V: TRBV27
CDR3: CASSLGTGAYYEQYF
DNA: TGTGCCAGCAGTTTAGGAACGGGAGCCTACTACGAGCAGTACTTC

J: TRBJ2-1
size: .
D: .
V: TRBV7-9
CDR3: CASSPDLSSYNEQFF
DNA: TGTGCCAGCAGCCCCGACCTGAGCTCCTACAATGAGCAGTTCTTC

J: TRBJ1-1
size: .
D: .
V: TRBV7-3
CDR3: CASSLVGDTEAFF
DNA: TGTGCCAGCAGCTTGGTCGGGGACACTGAAGCTTTCTTT